Each of the 5 T cell receptor beta chains below was sequenced from the same sample in a study of cytotoxic CD8 clonotypes in ibrutinib-treated CLL (dated by TCRdb to the early 2020s). Sample time point, as interpreted from the label and publication: approximately twelve months on ibrutinib. Libraries were constructed by the immunoSEQ multiplex PCR assay. TCRdb re-hosts the immuneACCESS table, in-frame sequences only. Its copies lack some clones; in the studies checked, an unresolved V gene accounts for under half of them, and the cause for the rest is not known. The sample data list just over 200,000 clones, and roughly 79% of these were observed just once. The ten largest clones add up to about an eighth of the sample. This material consisted of PBMCs, taken after 12 months of ibrutinib treatment. The receptors shown here come from a human donor with chronic lymphocytic leukemia.

The chain has TRBV7-9 and TRBJ1-6, with TRBD1 as a possible D gene (5 bases). Trimming shortened V by 5 bases and J by 7 bases, and 6 bases separated the two germline ends. The CDR3 is 12 residues long. The germline gives CDR1 SEHNR, CDR2 FQNEAQ (reference sequence). CDR3 sequence: CASSEGNSPLHF. In DNA, the CDR3 is TGTGCCAGCAGCGAGGGGAATTCACCCCTCCACTTT.

This clone was found a few times. V is TRBV7-9 and J is TRBJ1-2; no clear D. Germline V gene sequence: CDR1 SEHNR, CDR2 FQNEAQ (reference sequence). The CDR3 sequence is 16 residues long. V lost 0 bases, J lost 0 bases, and 11 bases lay in between. This CDR3 reads CASSLAVGQSNYGYTF. The CDR3 DNA sequence: TGTGCCAGCAGCTTAGCAGTCGGCCAATCTAACTATGGCTACACCTTC.

The chain uses TRBV6-5 and TRBJ1-2; a possible D gene is TRBD1 (5 bases). Between the trimmed V and J ends, which lost 2 bases and 8 bases, there was a span of 15 bases. This CDR3 has 14 amino acids. Germline CDR1 is MNHEY and CDR2 is SVGAGI. The CDR3 DNA is TGTGCCAGCAGTTACACCGGGACCAGGGAGGGCTACACCTTC. Protein: CASSYTGTREGYTF.

The chain uses TRBV30 and TRBJ2-7; tentatively, D is TRBD2 (5 bases). This CDR3 has 13 amino acids. The V gene lost 2 bases and the J gene lost 1 base, with 9 bases spanning the gap. The germline CDR1 and CDR2 sequences are GTSNPN and SVGIG (reference sequence). For the CDR3, the DNA is TGTGCCTGGAGTCCCCCGGGGTCCTACGAGCAGTACTTC. Protein sequence: CAWSPPGSYEQYF.

The CDR3 bases are TGTGCCAGCAGTTACTCCGGGGGGCATGGCTACACCTTC. This codes for CASSYSGGHGYTF. J is TRBJ1-2 and V is TRBV6-5; D is possibly TRBD1 (6 bases). This CDR3 has 13 amino acids. CDR1 and CDR2 from the germline V gene are MNHEY and SVGAGI. Trimming cost V 0 bases and J 6 bases, with 8 bases left between them.